The 26 T cell receptor beta chains given below trace back to one sample, sequenced in a study of T cells in Graves' hyperthyroidism and ophthalmopathy. Template material for amplifying TCR beta CDR3 regions consisted of RNA transcripts. A set of HTBI primers served as the primers for a first-round RT-PCR of the TCR CDR3. TCRdb reanalysed the multiplex PCR reads using MiXCR and keeps one entry per CDR3 protein. The sample comprises around 580,000 distinct CDR3 sequences, roughly 50% of which are singletons, and roughly 8.2% rests with the top ten. Sequenced input: peripheral blood or thyroid tissue (not recorded which). The origin of the receptors is a woman aged 18-29 years with Graves' hyperthyroidism.

The chain links TRBV20-1 to TRBJ1-6; 8 bases map to TRBD1. V gave up 6 bases and J gave up 9 bases; unmatched junction bases: 10. This CDR3 contains 14 residues. Germline V CDR1 and CDR2: DFQATT, SNEGSKA (reference sequence). In nucleotides, the CDR3 is TGCAGTGCCGAGAGGCAGGGGGCGAGTTCACCCCTCCACTTT. Its translation: CSAERQGASSPLHF.

The V gene is TRBV10-3, the J gene TRBJ2-1; 9 bases are shared with TRBD2. The CDR3 extends over 12 amino acids. Germline V gene lookup returns CDR1 ENHRY and CDR2 SYGVKD. The J segment lost 6 bases and the V segment lost 6 bases, leaving 0 bases of the junction unmatched. The CDR3 DNA reads TGTGCCATCAGAGCGGGGGGCAATGAGCAGTTCTTC. Translated, it gives CAIRAGGNEQFF.

This clonotype came up many times. The chain carries TRBV30 and TRBJ1-3; D ambiguous. V shed 4 bases and J shed 4 bases, with 5 bases lying between them. Germline CDR1 is GTSNPN and CDR2 is SVGIG (reference sequence). The CDR3 consists of 11 residues. The CDR3 nucleotides read TGTGCCTGGAAAATGGGAAACACCATATATTTT. It is translated as CAWKMGNTIYF.

The chain links TRBV4-1 to TRBJ1-1; D gene unclear. CDR3 length: 15 residues. V was clipped by 3 bases and J by 0 bases, with 11 bases between them. Germline CDR1 reads MGHRA; CDR2 reads YSYEKL. The CDR3 DNA follows: TGCGCCAGCAGCCACCGGGAGATGATGAACACTGAAGCTTTCTTT. It codes for CASSHREMMNTEAFF.

The chain recombines TRBV10-3 with TRBJ1-2; weak D call: TRBD1 (5 bases). The CDR3 consists of 15 residues. V was cut by 3 bases and J by 8 bases, with 19 bases left in between. Germline-derived CDR1 and CDR2 are ENHRY and SYGVKD. The CDR3 DNA reads TGTGCCATCAGTGACCAAATGAAGGGGCATGGGGGCTACACCTTC. Translating gives CAISDQMKGHGGYTF.

This clonotype was recorded at least ten times. V and J are TRBV19 and TRBJ1-5; 8 bases map to TRBD1. V shed 4 bases, J shed 7 bases, and the junction held 9 bases outside the gene matches. Germline V CDR1 and CDR2: LNHDA, SQIVND (reference sequence). The CDR3 has 15 amino acids. The CDR3, as DNA: TGTGCCAGTAGTACAGGACAGGGTAGGAGGCAGCCCCAGCATTTT. Translation gives CASSTGQGRRQPQHF.

Concerning this clonotype: A much larger clonotype is one base distant, so this may be a read error. The chain has TRBV20-1 and TRBJ2-7; D is perhaps TRBD2 (6 bases). The CDR3 has 16 amino acids. CDR1 is DFQATT and CDR2 is SNEGSKA in the germline V gene (reference sequence). V was cut by 3 bases and J by 2 bases, with 20 bases left in between. The CDR3 sequence is CSASRPLGGGAYEQYF. The CDR3 bases are TGCAGTGCTAGCAGGCCTCTGGGGGGAGGCGCCTACGAGCAGTACTTC.

This clonotype appeared many times. The chain uses TRBV15 and TRBJ1-4; D ambiguous. CDR1 and CDR2 (germline): LNHNV, YYDKDF (reference sequence). This CDR3 is 16 amino acids long. V shed 0 bases and J shed 7 bases, with 15 bases lying between them. The CDR3 region has the DNA TGTGCCACCAGCAGAGAGGCCTGGGCAGAGAGTGAAAAACTGTTTTTT. This translates into CATSREAWAESEKLFF.

This clonotype was counted many times. The rearrangement links TRBV29-1 to TRBJ1-2, with 7 positions matching TRBD1. The CDR3 extends over 14 amino acids. V was pared by 4 bases and J by 4 bases, with 9 bases of the junction left unmatched. Germline-derived CDR1 and CDR2 are SQVTM and ANQGSEA. The CDR3 loop reads CSVVRQGESYGYTF. The CDR3 DNA is TGCAGCGTTGTCCGTCAGGGGGAAAGCTATGGCTACACCTTC. Full variable domain (remainder filled in from reference TRBV29-1 and TRBJ1-2): SAVISQKPSRDICQRGTSLTIQCQVDSQVTMMFWYRQQPGQSLTLIATANQGSEATYESGFVIDKFPISRPNLTFSTLTVSNMSPEDSSIYLCSVVRQGESYGYTFGSGTRLTVV.

This clonotype occurred many times. The chain couples TRBV6-5 to TRBJ2-5; 9 nucleotides line up with TRBD2. The J segment lost 6 bases and the V segment lost 5 bases, leaving 7 bases of the junction unmatched. CDR1 MNHEY and CDR2 SVGAGI come from the germline V gene. This CDR3 has 14 amino acids. The chain's CDR3 is CASSPVAGVKTQYF. CDR3 nucleotides: TGTGCCAGCAGTCCCGTAGCGGGAGTAAAGACCCAGTACTTC.

The rearrangement uses TRBV10-3 and TRBJ1-1; TRBD1 agrees at 10 bases. The J segment lost 5 bases and the V segment lost 6 bases, leaving 6 bases of the junction unmatched. CDR3 length: 14 amino acids. From germline, CDR1 is ENHRY and CDR2 SYGVKD. CDR3 bases: TGTGCCATCAGCGGGACAGGGGAAGGGACTGAAGCTTTCTTT. This codes for CAISGTGEGTEAFF.

The chain recombines TRBV7-9 with TRBJ1-1; TRBD1 aligns across 7 bases. This CDR3 is built from 12 residues. CDR1 and CDR2 (germline): SEHNR, FQNEAQ (reference sequence). Trimming took 7 bases from V and 9 from J; bases not matched to a gene: 8. CDR3 DNA sequence: TGTGCCAGCAACGAACAGGGACAGCAAGCTTTCTTT. This codes for CASNEQGQQAFF.

V is TRBV7-8 and J is TRBJ1-6, with 8 bases aligning to TRBD1. V was pared by 6 bases and J by 0 bases, with 4 bases of the junction left unmatched. Germline V gene data show CDR1 as SGHVS and CDR2 as FQNEAQ. This CDR3 region has 16 residues. CDR3 in DNA: TGTGCCAGCAGATGGGACAGGAGCTCCTATAATTCACCCCTCCACTTT. Translation: CASRWDRSSYNSPLHF.

The chain couples TRBV20-1 to TRBJ2-5, with D possibly matching TRBD2 (7 bases). The V and J ends lost 2 bases and 1 base respectively, with 8 bases between them. Germline CDR1 DFQATT, CDR2 SNEGSKA (reference sequence). CDR3 length: 13 amino acids. In nucleotides, the CDR3 is TGCAGTGCTAGACGGGGGGCCCAAGAGACCCAGTACTTC. Translating it yields CSARRGAQETQYF.

This clonotype appeared many times. V and J are TRBV4-1 and TRBJ1-5; a weak D match, TRBD1 (5 bases). This CDR3 comprises 15 residues. Germline loops: CDR1 MGHRA, CDR2 YSYEKL. Trimming took off 1 base at V and 4 bases at J, with 11 bases between the two ends. This CDR3 reads CASSQGPRENQPQHF. Here the CDR3 DNA reads TGCGCCAGCAGCCAAGGCCCCAGGGAGAATCAGCCCCAGCATTTT.

The chain uses TRBV24-1 and TRBJ2-5; TRBD2 agrees at 15 bases. J was trimmed by 4 bases and V by 4 bases; bases with no gene match: 6. CDR1 KGHDR and CDR2 SFDVKD come from the germline V gene. The CDR3 is 17 residues long. This CDR3 reads CATSELGLAGGRETQYF. CDR3 bases: TGTGCCACCAGTGAACTGGGACTAGCGGGGGGAAGAGAGACCCAGTACTTC.

The chain joins TRBV10-3 to TRBJ2-3, with a tentative D call TRBD2 (6 bases). This CDR3 has 15 amino acids. Trimming removed 2 bases at V and 3 bases at J, with 12 bases between. From germline, CDR1 is ENHRY and CDR2 SYGVKD. DNA of the CDR3: TGTGCCATCAGTGAGGACGGGAGTGGGACAGATACGCAGTATTTT. This encodes CAISEDGSGTDTQYF.

The sample holds many counts of this clonotype. The CDR3 region is CASSLLGGTRNQPQHF. The CDR3 nucleotides are TGTGCCAGCAGTTTATTGGGAGGGACAAGGAATCAGCCCCAGCATTTT. The rearrangement joins TRBV28 to TRBJ1-5, with D tentatively TRBD1 (6 bases). Germline loops: CDR1 MDHEN, CDR2 SYDVKM. This CDR3 comprises 16 residues. Trimming removed 1 base from V and 4 bases from J, with 14 bases in between.

The V and J genes are TRBV7-2 and TRBJ1-2; D ambiguous. The CDR3 runs to 11 residues. V was cut by 3 bases and J by 8 bases, with 7 bases left in between. In germline, CDR1 is SGHTA, CDR2 FQGNSA. This CDR3 is CASSLLRGYTF. The CDR3 nucleotides are TGTGCCAGCAGCTTGCTCAGGGGCTACACCTTC. Complete variable domain (other parts from reference TRBV7-2 and TRBJ1-2): GAGVSQSPSNKVTEKGKDVELRCDPISGHTALYWYRQSLGQGLEFLIYFQGNSAPDKSGLPSDRFSAERTGGSVSTLTIQRTQQEDSAVYLCASSLLRGYTFGSGTRLTVV.

This clonotype was found many times. The chain is built from TRBV2 and TRBJ2-7, with 8 positions matching TRBD2. The CDR3 covers 15 residues. Germline V gives CDR1 SNHLY, CDR2 FYNNEI. V shed 7 bases and J 2 bases; nucleotides not matched to a gene: 10. The CDR3 reads CASTSGGSGTYEQYF. The CDR3, as DNA: TGTGCCAGCACCTCGGGAGGGAGTGGGACCTACGAGCAGTACTTC.

A remark on this clonotype: A read error may account for a junction end that differs from germline. The rearrangement joins TRBV7-2 to TRBJ2-6; 8 bases match TRBD1. This CDR3 region has 13 residues. Germline values: CDR1 SGHTA, CDR2 FQGNSA. CDR3 in amino acids: CASRITGGRTEAF. The DNA of the CDR3 is TGTGCCAGCAGGATTACAGGGGGTAGGACTGAAGCTTTC.

The chain joins TRBV20-1 to TRBJ1-3, with D perhaps matching TRBD1 (5 bases). The germline gives CDR1 DFQATT, CDR2 SNEGSKA (reference sequence). This CDR3 is built from 13 residues. Trimming took 6 bases from V and 3 from J, leaving 12 bases between them. The DNA for the CDR3 is TGCAGTGCCAGTAGCAGGGTTGGAAACACCATATATTTT. Protein: CSASSRVGNTIYF.

The table lists this clonotype with many counts. This chain links TRBV11-2 with TRBJ1-6; D gene unclear. Trimming removed 0 bases at V and 6 bases at J, with 3 bases between. The CDR3 totals 13 residues. Per germline, CDR1 SGHAT and CDR2 FQNNGV. The CDR3 spells CASSLERNSPLHF. CDR3 bases: TGTGCCAGCAGCTTAGAACGTAATTCACCCCTCCACTTT.

The chain links TRBV4-2 to TRBJ1-5, with D perhaps matching TRBD1 (5 bases). V was pared by 5 bases and J by 14 bases, with 19 bases between. Per germline, CDR1 LGHNA and CDR2 YNFKEQ. This CDR3 has 13 amino acids. CDR3 region: CASSLRVGTNEHF. In DNA, the CDR3 is TGTGCCAGCAGCTTACGAGTTGGGACCAATGAGCATTTT.

This clonotype has ten or more counts. The chain carries TRBV20-1 and TRBJ1-2; no clear D gene. This CDR3 comprises 12 residues. V gave up 6 bases and J gave up 7 bases, with 15 bases separating them. Germline V gene data show CDR1 as DFQATT and CDR2 as SNEGSKA (reference sequence). The CDR3 here is CSAITGSSGYTF. The CDR3 DNA sequence: TGCAGTGCCATAACGGGGTCGAGTGGCTACACCTTC.

This chain links TRBV5-1 with TRBJ2-5, with 11 positions matching TRBD2. Germline V gene lookup returns CDR1 SGHRS and CDR2 YFSETQ. Trimming took 4 bases from V and 3 from J; bases not matched to a gene: 17. The CDR3 contains 19 residues. CDR3 residues: CASSPGGDYSGRGEETQYF. The CDR3 region has the DNA TGCGCCAGCAGCCCCGGGGGAGACTATAGCGGGAGGGGCGAAGAGACCCAGTACTTC.